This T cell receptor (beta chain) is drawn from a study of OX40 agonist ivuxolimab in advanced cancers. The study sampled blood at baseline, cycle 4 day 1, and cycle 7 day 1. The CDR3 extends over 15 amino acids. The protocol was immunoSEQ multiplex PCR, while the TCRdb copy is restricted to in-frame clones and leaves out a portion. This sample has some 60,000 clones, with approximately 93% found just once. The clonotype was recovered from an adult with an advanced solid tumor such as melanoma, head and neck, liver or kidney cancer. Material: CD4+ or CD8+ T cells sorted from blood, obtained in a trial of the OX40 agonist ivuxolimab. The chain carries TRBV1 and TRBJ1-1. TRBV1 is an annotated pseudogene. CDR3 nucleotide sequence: TGCACCAGCAGCCACGTGCGATTTAGAGTCACTGAAGCTTTCTTT. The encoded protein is CTSSHVRFRVTEAFF.